This TCR beta chain was retrieved from a study of T cells in Graves' hyperthyroidism and ophthalmopathy. The investigators amplified TCR beta CDR3 regions from RNA transcripts. During a first-round RT-PCR of the TCR CDR3, the HTBI primer set was used. TCRdb re-called the multiplex PCR reads with MiXCR, one entry per CDR3 protein. The sample comprises over 300,000 distinct CDR3 sequences, around 13% of which are singletons, and 9.5% to 11% rests with the top ten. This clonotype was recorded many times. Antigen specificity is unknown. Patients showing uncontrolled infection, other autoimmune disease, pregnancy or lactation were ineligible. Each 10 ml fresh peripheral blood draw supplied the PBMCs. Germline V gene data show CDR1 as DFQATT and CDR2 as SNEGSKA (reference sequence). The CDR3 loop spans 15 amino acids. V shed 5 bases and J shed 2 bases, with 19 bases lying between them. Regarding the study as a whole: Most thyroid-expanded clonotypes above 0.001 were also found in blood.

This sequence joins TRBV20-1 and TRBJ2-7; D might be TRBD1 (5 bases). The TCR originated in a woman in her sixties with Graves' hyperthyroidism. The sample taken for sequencing was blood. CDR3 in amino acids: CSAPRLAGSTYEQYF. The CDR3 nucleotides read TGCAGTGCTCCAAGATTGGCAGGGTCAACCTACGAGCAGTACTTC.